Listed here are 16 T cell receptor beta chains from one sample, sequenced in a study of cytomegalovirus exposure and HLA in healthy donors. The primer mix had 60 Vbeta and 13 Jbeta primers. Data came from immunoSEQ multiplex PCR; TCRdb stores just in-frame clones and leaves some out. The repertoire holds 120,000 to 150,000 clones, with around three quarters as singletons. Material: PBMCs. Every receptor here comes from a man between 18 and 35 years old in good health and CMV-seronegative.

This clone was detected a few times. The genes are TRBV30 and TRBJ1-2; 9 positions agree with TRBD1. The V and J ends lost 2 bases and 5 bases, in that order; junction bases with no gene match: 6. Germline CDR1 GTSNPN, CDR2 SVGIG (reference sequence). The CDR3 contains 14 residues. CDR3 sequence: CAWSTGQGLYGYTF. CDR3 DNA sequence: TGTGCCTGGAGTACGGGACAGGGCCTTTATGGCTACACCTTC.

The gene calls are TRBV6-5 and TRBJ2-7, with 9 positions matching TRBD1. With 4 bases clipped from V and 5 bases from J, the junction kept 9 bases outside the gene matches. The CDR3 length is 15 residues. Germline CDR1 reads MNHEY; CDR2 reads SVGAGI. The CDR3 spells CASSWVGDRDNEQYF. Here the CDR3 DNA reads TGTGCCAGCAGTTGGGTTGGGGACAGGGACAACGAGCAGTACTTC.

The chain has TRBV10-3 and TRBJ2-5; weak D call: TRBD2 (6 bases). CDR3 length equals 14 residues. Germline V lookup: CDR1 ENHRY, CDR2 SYGVKD. Trimming removed 3 bases from V and 6 bases from J, with 14 bases in between. The CDR3: CAISDTGVWKTQYF. For the CDR3, the DNA is TGTGCCATCAGTGATACGGGGGTCTGGAAGACCCAGTACTTC.

This clone was counted a single time. This chain connects TRBV7-8 to TRBJ2-7, with TRBD2 matching over 11 bases. V shed 5 bases, J shed 5 bases, and the junction held 8 bases outside the gene matches. CDR3 length equals 15 residues. Germline V CDR1 and CDR2: SGHVS, FQNEAQ. Here the CDR3 reads CASSRHSGGADEQYF. CDR3 coding DNA: TGTGCCAGCAGCCGCCATAGCGGGGGGGCCGACGAGCAGTACTTC.

J is TRBJ2-5 and V is TRBV10-3; 7 bases are a match to TRBD1. V shed 11 bases and J 5 bases; nucleotides not matched to a gene: 11. The CDR3 totals 13 residues. The germline V gene encodes CDR1 ENHRY and CDR2 SYGVKD. The CDR3 is CAARGSGPETQYF. The CDR3 bases are TGTGCCGCCAGGGGGTCGGGTCCGGAGACCCAGTACTTC.

V is TRBV30 and J is TRBJ1-5; 7 bases are shared with TRBD1. The CDR3 runs to 13 residues. CDR1 and CDR2 from the germline V gene are GTSNPN and SVGIG (reference sequence). Germline trimming cut 5 bases from V and 5 bases from J; bases unmatched to any gene: 6. CDR3: CAWGDREDQPQHF. CDR3 bases: TGTGCCTGGGGAGACAGGGAGGATCAGCCCCAGCATTTT.

This chain connects TRBV5-6 to TRBJ1-6; TRBD1 agrees at 7 bases. The junction had 14 bases not matched to a gene; V was cut back by 5 bases and J by 6 bases. The germline gives CDR1 SGHDT, CDR2 YYEEEE. The CDR3 is 17 amino acids. This CDR3 is CASRSRDRPSGNSPLHF. The CDR3, as DNA: TGTGCCAGCAGATCCAGGGACAGACCAAGCGGTAATTCACCCCTCCACTTT.

The J gene is TRBJ2-5, the V gene TRBV15; D perhaps matches TRBD1 (5 bases). The DNA end is a closer match to TRBJ2-7, so the J assignment may be wrong. The CDR3 has 15 residues. Germline CDR1 and CDR2: LNHNV and YYDKDF (reference sequence). CDR3 loop: CATSREVGPTYEQYF. CDR3 coding DNA: TGTGCCACCAGCAGAGAGGTGGGGCCGACCTACGAGCAGTACTTC.

J is TRBJ1-2 and V is TRBV2, with TRBD1 matching over 9 bases. Unmatched junction bases numbered 2, after V lost 2 bases and J lost 7 bases. This CDR3 contains 13 residues. Germline V gene lookup returns CDR1 SNHLY and CDR2 FYNNEI. CDR3 DNA: TGTGCCAGCAGTGAAAGGGACAGGGCTGGCTACACCTTC. This codes for CASSERDRAGYTF.

This clone has just a few counts. V and J are TRBV2 and TRBJ1-2, with TRBD1 matching over 8 bases. Germline loops: CDR1 SNHLY, CDR2 FYNNEI. This CDR3 spans 14 amino acids. J lost 8 bases, V lost 2 bases, and 7 bases had no gene match. CDR3 DNA sequence: TGTGCCAGCAGTGAACAGGGGGCGTACAGGGGCTACACCTTC. It translates to CASSEQGAYRGYTF.

The gene calls are TRBV5-4 and TRBJ2-7; possibly TRBD1 for D (7 bases). With 4 bases removed from V and 3 bases from J, the gap between germline ends came to 14 bases. The V gene's germline CDR1 is SGHNT and CDR2 YYREEE (reference sequence). This CDR3 spans 14 amino acids. The CDR3 DNA follows: TGTGCCAGCAGCCCCTCAGGGGGGCACTACGAGCAGTACTTC. Encoded protein: CASSPSGGHYEQYF.

The chain is built from TRBV7-9 and TRBJ1-1, with D uncertain. CDR1 is SEHNR, CDR2 FQNEAQ, per germline (reference sequence). V lost 2 bases, J lost 4 bases, and 14 bases lay in between. The CDR3 sequence is 15 residues long. CDR3 coding DNA: TGTGCCAGCAGCTTAACGCACTACGAGGGCACTGAAGCTTTCTTT. Translating it yields CASSLTHYEGTEAFF.

The chain employs TRBV5-1 and TRBJ1-1; D may be TRBD1 (5 bases). V lost 2 bases to trimming and J lost 1 base, with 9 bases between them. There are 14 residues in the CDR3. In germline, CDR1 is SGHRS, CDR2 YFSETQ. The CDR3 coding sequence is TGCGCCAGCAGCTTTTCTCAGGGGAACACTGAAGCTTTCTTT. Residues: CASSFSQGNTEAFF.

The rearrangement joins TRBV15 to TRBJ2-5, with 7 bases that match TRBD1. V trimming: 3 bases; J trimming: 0 bases; junction bases outside the gene matches: 10. Per germline, CDR1 LNHNV and CDR2 YYDKDF (reference sequence). The length of the CDR3 is 17 residues. The CDR3, as DNA: TGTGCCACCAGCAGCAAACGGACAGGACAGTACCAAGAGACCCAGTACTTC. As protein: CATSSKRTGQYQETQYF. The variable domain in full, with the rest retrieved from reference TRBV15 and TRBJ2-5, is DAMVIQNPRYQVTQFGKPVTLSCSQTLNHNVMYWYQQKSSQAPKLLFHYYDKDFNNEADTPDNFQSRRPNTSFCFLDIRSPGLGDTAMYLCATSSKRTGQYQETQYFGPGTRLLVL.

The rearrangement joins TRBV11-2 to TRBJ2-7; tentatively, D is TRBD1 (6 bases). V was pared by 5 bases and J by 2 bases, with 10 bases between. CDR3 size: 13 residues. Germline V gene data show CDR1 as SGHAT and CDR2 as FQNNGV. CDR3 loop: CASSLGQPYEQYF. In nucleotides, the CDR3 is TGTGCCAGCAGCCTAGGACAGCCCTACGAGCAGTACTTC. Variable domain in full (rest from reference TRBV11-2 and TRBJ2-7): EAGVAQSPRYKIIEKRQSVAFWCNPISGHATLYWYQQILGQGPKLLIQFQNNGVVDDSQLPKDRFSAERLKGVDSTLKIQPAKLEDSAVYLCASSLGQPYEQYFGPGTRLTVT.

This clone showed up just once. The V gene is TRBV4-3, the J gene TRBJ2-7; TRBD1 aligns across 7 bases. The V gene end was trimmed by 0 bases and the J gene end by 4 bases; junction bases not matched to a gene: 9. This CDR3 is 16 amino acids long. Germline CDR1 is LGHNA and CDR2 is YSLEER. Written as DNA, the CDR3 is TGCGCCAGCAGCCAAGAGTTGGGACAGAGAGTTTACGAGCAGTACTTC. Its translation is CASSQELGQRVYEQYF.